Listed below are T cell receptor beta chains from one sample, sequenced in a study of CD8 T cells in ankylosing spondylitis. MiXCR, applied by TCRdb to the 5' RACE reads, yields one record per CDR3 protein. There are about 200,000 distinct CDR3 sequences in the sample; about 7% occur only once, and approximately 15% lies in the top ten. Input material: blood, either unsorted or a sorted T cell fraction (not recorded which). The receptors shown here come from a male donor with ankylosing spondylitis. Each CDR3 is given with its conserved first and last residue. Each record gives: D gene, J gene, V gene, clone size, CDR3 DNA, CDR3 protein. The D gene is left open where the match is weak. The size of a clone is reported for some rows only, either as once, few or many, or as a class for expanded clones.

NA | TRBJ2-1 | TRBV29-1 | many | TGCAGCGCCCAGCCGAGAGCCACGTATGAGCAGTTCTTC | CSAQPRATYEQFF
TRBD2 | TRBJ2-1 | TRBV6-2/TRBV6-3 | few | TGTGCCAGCAGTGGGACTAGCGGGACCCCCCTTGGAAAGGCCCTTGAGCAGTTCTTC | CASSGTSGTPLGKALEQFF
TRBD1 | TRBJ1-1 | TRBV28 | many | TGTGCCAGCAGTTCCCCACTCGGACAGGGGCAGAACACTGAAGCTTTCTTT | CASSSPLGQGQNTEAFF
TRBD2 | TRBJ2-2 | TRBV6-1 | few | TGTGCCAGCTTCGGAGCGGGAGGCCCCCCGCACACCGGGGAGCTGTTTTTT | CASFGAGGPPHTGELFF
NA | TRBJ2-7 | TRBV27 | many | TGTGCCAGCGGGCGGTTATCCTACGAGCAGTACTTC | CASGRLSYEQYF
TRBD2 | TRBJ2-3 | TRBV28 | few | TGTGCCAGCAGTTTAATGGTCAGGACTAGCGGGAGGGAGGCAGATACGCAGTATTTT | CASSLMVRTSGREADTQYF
NA | TRBJ2-1 | TRBV29-1 | many | TGCAGCGCCAGAGGGACGAATGAGCAGTTCTTC | CSARGTNEQFF
NA | TRBJ1-2 | TRBV10-3 | few | TGTGCCATCTCGGCCAGGTCCAACCCCATATATGGCTACACCTTC | CAISARSNPIYGYTF
NA | TRBJ1-5 | TRBV15 | few | TGTGCCACCAGCAGAGGTAGACAGAGCAATCAGCCCCAGCATTTT | CATSRGRQSNQPQHF
NA | TRBJ2-3 | TRBV4-1 | NA | TGCGCCAGCAGCCAAGCACCGTACGACGGATTCGGGGGGCAAGATACGCAGTATTTT | CASSQAPYDGFGGQDTQYF
TRBD2 | TRBJ2-7 | TRBV5-5 | NA | TGTGCCAGCAGCCTCTCATCTAGCGGGCCCTCCTACGAGCAGTACTTC | CASSLSSSGPSYEQYF
NA | TRBJ1-2 | TRBV20-1 | NA | TGCAGTGCTAGAGACCGCTCAACGTTCGGGGGCGCCCACTATGGCTACACCTTC | CSARDRSTFGGAHYGYTF
NA | TRBJ1-5 | TRBV24-1 | many | TGTGCCACCAGTGCAAGGAATCAGCCCCAGCATTTT | CATSARNQPQHF
TRBD1 | TRBJ2-2 | TRBV24-1 | many | TGTGCCACCAGTAATAAGACAGGGTGGTCTGGCTACACCGGGGAGCTGTTTTTT | CATSNKTGWSGYTGELFF
NA | TRBJ2-7 | TRBV28 | few | TGTGCCAGCAGTAAGGGTAGGAGGACCTACGAGCAGTACTTC | CASSKGRRTYEQYF
TRBD2 | TRBJ2-4 | TRBV2 | many | TGTGCCAGCAGAGGGAGGGAGAAAGACATTCAGTACTTC | CASRGREKDIQYF
TRBD1 | TRBJ1-1 | TRBV7-9 | many | TGTGCCAGCAGCTTAAAGGGACAGGGGAACACTGAAGCTTTCTTT | CASSLKGQGNTEAFF
TRBD2 | TRBJ2-1 | TRBV5-6 | few | TGTGCCAGCAGCTTGGAGGTAGCGGGAGGGCCATGGGAGCAGTTCTTC | CASSLEVAGGPWEQFF
NA | TRBJ2-6 | TRBV28 | many | TGTGCCAGCAGTTTAGACCTCTCTGGGGCCAACGTCCTGACTTTC | CASSLDLSGANVLTF
NA | TRBJ2-1 | TRBV5-1 | many | TGCGCCAGCAGCATGGACTTACTCAGCTACAATGAGCAGTTCTTC | CASSMDLLSYNEQFF
NA | TRBJ2-7 | TRBV7-9 | many | TGTGCCAGCAGCACCGGGGCCGACAGCTCCTACGAGCAGTACTTC | CASSTGADSSYEQYF
TRBD1 | TRBJ2-1 | TRBV9 | many | TGTGCCAGCAGCGTAGACCAGGGGGCGGCGAATGAGCAGTTCTTC | CASSVDQGAANEQFF
NA | TRBJ1-1 | TRBV20-1 | many | TGCAGTGCCCGAAACAATGATTTCTTT | CSARNNDFF
NA | TRBJ2-2 | TRBV24-1 | NA | TGTGCCACCAGTGACTCGGGACCCGGAGGGGTCCGGAACACCGGGGAGCTGTTTTTT | CATSDSGPGGVRNTGELFF
NA | TRBJ2-7 | TRBV6-1 | NA | TGTGCCAGCAGTGAAGCCTACTCGCGCCCCTACGAGCAGTACTTC | CASSEAYSRPYEQYF
NA | TRBJ2-1 | TRBV21-1 | many | TGTGCCAGCAGCCCACGACTCGCCTCCTCCTACAATGAGCAGTTCTTC | CASSPRLASSYNEQFF
NA | TRBJ1-4 | TRBV27 | many | TGTGCCAGCAGTTTGCTGGACTCGGGATCTAATGAAAAACTGTTTTTT | CASSLLDSGSNEKLFF
TRBD1 | TRBJ2-7 | TRBV11-2 | NA | TGTGCCACCGCGATTACAGGGGGCGGGGAGCAGTACTTC | CATAITGGGEQYF
TRBD2 | TRBJ2-1 | TRBV10-2 | many | TGCGCCAGCAGTGAGTCGCAGCGGGGGGAGCAGTTCTTC | CASSESQRGEQFF
NA | TRBJ2-5 | TRBV10-3 | few | TGTGCCATCAGCCCCACTCGCCAAGAGACCCAGTACTTC | CAISPTRQETQYF
NA | TRBJ1-6 | TRBV2 | many | TGTGCCAGCAGAGGAGACGCTACCGGGAGCTCCTATAATTCACCCCTCCACTTT | CASRGDATGSSYNSPLHF